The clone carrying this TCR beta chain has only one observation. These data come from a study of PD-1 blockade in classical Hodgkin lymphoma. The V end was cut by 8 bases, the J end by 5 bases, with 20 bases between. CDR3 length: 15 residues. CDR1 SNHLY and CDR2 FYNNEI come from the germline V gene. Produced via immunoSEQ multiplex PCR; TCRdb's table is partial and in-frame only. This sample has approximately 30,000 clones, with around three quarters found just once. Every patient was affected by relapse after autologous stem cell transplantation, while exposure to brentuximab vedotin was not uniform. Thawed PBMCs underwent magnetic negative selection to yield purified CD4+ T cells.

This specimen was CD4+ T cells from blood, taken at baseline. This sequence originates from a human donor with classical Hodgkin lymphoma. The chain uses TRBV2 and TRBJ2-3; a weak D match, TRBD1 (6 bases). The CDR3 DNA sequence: TGTGCCAGCTACGTCGAGGGGGTTCATCTAGATACGCAGTATTTT. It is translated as CASYVEGVHLDTQYF.